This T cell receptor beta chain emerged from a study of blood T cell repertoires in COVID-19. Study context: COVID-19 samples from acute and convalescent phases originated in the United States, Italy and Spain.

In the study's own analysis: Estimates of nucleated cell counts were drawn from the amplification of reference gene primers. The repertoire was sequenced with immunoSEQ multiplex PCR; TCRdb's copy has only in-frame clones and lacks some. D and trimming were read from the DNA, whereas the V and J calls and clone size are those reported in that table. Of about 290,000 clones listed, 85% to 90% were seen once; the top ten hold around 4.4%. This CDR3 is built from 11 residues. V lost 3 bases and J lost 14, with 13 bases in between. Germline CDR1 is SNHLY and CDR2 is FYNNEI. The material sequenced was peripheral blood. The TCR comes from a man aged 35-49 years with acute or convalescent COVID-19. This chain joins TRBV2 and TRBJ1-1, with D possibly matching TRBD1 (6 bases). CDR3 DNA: TGTGCCAGCAGTGAGGGCCAGGGGTCGTTCTTT. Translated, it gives CASSEGQGSFF.